Below are 11 T cell receptor beta chains sequenced from a single sample in a study of shared clonotypes between healthy human individuals. Method: immunoSEQ multiplex PCR; TCRdb's copy keeps in-frame clones and lacks some. The profile shows 2 million to 3 million clones, 93% of them singletons. What was sequenced was naive CD4+ T cells from PBMCs. Specified subset: CD45RA+ positively selected. The source is a man aged 18-30 years in good health. Some clones in this sample may be carry-over from other donors' samples.

This chain joins TRBV5-1 and TRBJ2-3; D is uncertain. Trimming removed 0 bases at V and 4 bases at J, with 12 bases between. CDR1 is SGHRS and CDR2 is YFSETQ in the germline V gene. This CDR3 contains 15 residues. For the CDR3, the DNA is TGCGCCAGCAGCTTGGGAGGCAGAATGCCAGATACGCAGTATTTT. It is translated as CASSLGGRMPDTQYF.

The chain links TRBV27 to TRBJ2-7, with 9 bases matching TRBD2. V dropped 6 bases and J dropped 0; count of bases not matched to a gene: 6. Germline V gene sequence: CDR1 MNHEY, CDR2 SMNVEV (reference sequence). The CDR3 covers 15 residues. The CDR3, as DNA: TGTGCCAGCAGCTCAATAGCGGGAGTCTCCTACGAGCAGTACTTC. Protein sequence: CASSSIAGVSYEQYF.

This sequence joins TRBV7-8 and TRBJ2-3; no clear D gene. This CDR3 has 14 residues. Germline CDR1 and CDR2: SGHVS and FQNEAQ. V lost 1 base and J lost 0, with 5 bases in between. The CDR3 here is CASSLGASTDTQYF. The CDR3 region has the DNA TGTGCCAGCAGCTTAGGGGCGAGCACAGATACGCAGTATTTT.

The chain carries TRBV5-5 and TRBJ2-7, with D unclear. The germline V gene encodes CDR1 SGHKS and CDR2 YYEKEE (reference sequence). Trimming removed 0 bases at V and 3 bases at J, with 13 bases between. The CDR3 extends over 15 amino acids. The chain's CDR3 is CASSLAGYFGYEQYF. CDR3 DNA: TGTGCCAGCAGCTTGGCCGGGTATTTCGGCTACGAGCAGTACTTC.

In this sample, this clone turned up once. The genes are TRBV6-5 and TRBJ1-3; TRBD1 might be the D (5 bases). Germline V gene lookup returns CDR1 MNHEY and CDR2 SVGAGI. The CDR3 extends over 13 amino acids. The germline V and J ends were trimmed by 10 bases and 0 bases, with 10 bases remaining between them. The CDR3 coding sequence is TGTGCCACCTTCGGGGGCTCTGGAAACACCATATATTTT. Protein sequence: CATFGGSGNTIYF.

The gene calls are TRBV4-2 and TRBJ2-1; no firm D call. V lost 0 bases, J lost 7 bases, and 7 bases lay in between. Per the germline V gene, CDR1 is LGHNA and CDR2 is YNFKEQ. The CDR3 has 13 amino acids. CDR3 coding DNA: TGTGCCAGCAGCCAAGATCTAGTGAATGAGCAGTTCTTC. Its translation is CASSQDLVNEQFF.

The gene calls are TRBV18 and TRBJ1-2; 7 bases map to TRBD1. Losses at the gene ends were 3 bases for V and 6 bases for J; bases not matched to a gene: 10. CDR1 and CDR2 from the germline V gene are KGHSH and LQKENI. The CDR3 loop spans 15 amino acids. CDR3 protein: CASSPLQGTRDGYTF. CDR3 bases: TGTGCCAGCTCACCGTTACAGGGGACACGAGATGGCTACACCTTC.

V and J are TRBV30 and TRBJ2-6; D gene ambiguous. Trimming removed 4 bases at V and 1 base at J, with 8 bases between. CDR1 is GTSNPN, CDR2 SVGIG, per germline (reference sequence). The CDR3 loop spans 14 amino acids. This CDR3 reads CAWKGVSGANVLTF. CDR3 nucleotides: TGTGCCTGGAAAGGCGTTTCTGGGGCCAACGTCCTGACTTTC.

The chain uses TRBV20-1 and TRBJ2-6, with no clear D. Germline lookup yields CDR1 DFQATT and CDR2 SNEGSKA (reference sequence). The CDR3 has 11 residues. Trimming removed 4 bases from V and 2 bases from J, with 0 bases in between. CDR3 protein: CSATGANVLTF. Written as DNA, the CDR3 is TGCAGTGCTACTGGGGCCAACGTCCTGACTTTC.

Of note for this clone: Other DNA variants within this sample encode the same CDR3. This chain links TRBV2 with TRBJ1-2; D unresolved. The CDR3 is 12 amino acids. Between the trimmed V and J ends, which lost 6 bases and 8 bases, there was a span of 13 bases. CDR1 is SNHLY and CDR2 is FYNNEI in the germline V gene. CDR3 sequence: CASSPTGYGYTF. CDR3 nucleotide sequence: TGTGCCAGCAGCCCCACGGGGTACGGCTACACCTTC.

J is TRBJ2-5 and V is TRBV5-1, with 8 bases matching TRBD1. With 5 bases clipped from V and 4 bases from J, the junction kept 7 bases outside the gene matches. This CDR3 region has 14 residues. Germline V gene data show CDR1 as SGHRS and CDR2 as YFSETQ. CDR3 amino acids: CASSRGQDRETQYF. DNA of the CDR3: TGCGCCAGCAGTCGGGGACAGGATAGAGAGACCCAGTACTTC.